A selection of T cell receptor beta chains follows, all from one sample in a study of CD8 T cells in Susac syndrome. MiXCR, applied by TCRdb to the immunoSEQ multiplex PCR reads, yields one record per CDR3 protein. Here the sample spans about 150,000 distinct CDR3 sequences, approximately 94% being singletons. Material for sequencing was CD4+ T cells from PBMCs. All receptors come from a human donor with Susac syndrome. Each CDR3 is given with its conserved first and last residue. Each record gives: clone size, D gene, V gene, CDR3 length, J gene, CDR3 protein, CDR3 DNA. A D gene is named only where the DNA matches it firmly. The listing skips clone size in some rows; elsewhere it reads once, few, many or a size class.

>.|.|TRBV27|16|TRBJ2-7
CASSLGGGRVKYEQYF
TGTGCCAGCAGTTTGGGTGGAGGGAGAGTCAAATACGAGCAGTACTTC
>.|TRBD2|TRBV3-1|18|TRBJ2-7
CASSQVKRSGRGTYEQYF
TGTGCCAGCAGCCAAGTAAAAAGGAGCGGGAGAGGAACCTACGAGCAGTACTTC
>.|TRBD1|TRBV6-6|15|TRBJ1-5
CASRPGQFLNQPQHF
TGTGCCAGCAGACCGGGACAGTTCCTCAATCAGCCCCAGCATTTT
>.|.|TRBV4-1|16|TRBJ2-3
CASSQVPPPAADTQYF
TGCGCCAGCAGCCAAGTCCCTCCTCCGGCCGCAGATACGCAGTATTTT
>.|.|TRBV6-1|15|TRBJ1-2
CASLEGGGDFYGYTF
TGTGCCAGCCTGGAAGGGGGAGGGGACTTCTATGGCTACACCTTC
>once|.|TRBV4-1|15|TRBJ1-2
CASSQDRGGIYGYTF
TGCGCCAGCAGCCAAGACCGTGGGGGGATCTATGGCTACACCTTC
>.|.|TRBV28|13|TRBJ1-2
CASSPFINYGYTF
TGTGCCAGCAGTCCGTTCATCAACTATGGCTACACCTTC
>.|.|TRBV7-9|14|TRBJ2-1
CASSPGTVNNEQFF
TGTGCCAGCAGCCCAGGGACCGTTAACAATGAGCAGTTCTTC
>.|.|TRBV3-1|13|TRBJ1-6
CASSQGTYSPLHF
TGTGCCAGCAGCCAAGGGACTTATTCACCCCTCCACTTT
>.|.|TRBV20-1|16|TRBJ2-3
CSARDPGGHGTDTQYF
TGCAGTGCTAGAGACCCCGGGGGCCACGGCACAGATACGCAGTATTTT
>.|TRBD2|TRBV18|14|TRBJ2-2
CASSLLAGSGELFF
TGTGCCAGCTCACTGCTAGCGGGGTCCGGGGAGCTGTTTTTT
>.|.|TRBV15|16|TRBJ2-1
CATSRAKAGWVNEQFF
TGTGCCACCAGCAGAGCGAAGGCGGGATGGGTGAATGAGCAGTTCTTC
>.|TRBD2|TRBV4-2|17|TRBJ2-5
CASSQVGSGRGQETQYF
TGTGCCAGCAGCCAAGTCGGTAGCGGGAGAGGGCAAGAGACCCAGTACTTC
>.|TRBD1|TRBV29-1|14|TRBJ1-4
CSVQQGERGKKLFF
TGCAGCGTCCAACAGGGGGAGAGGGGAAAAAAACTGTTTTTT
>.|.|TRBV6-5|14|TRBJ1-2
CASSYRQGYYGYTF
TGTGCCAGCAGTTATCGGCAGGGGTACTATGGCTACACCTTC
>.|.|TRBV6-5|14|TRBJ1-2
CASILNQGKGGYTF
TGTGCCAGCATCCTTAACCAGGGTAAAGGCGGCTACACCTTC
>.|.|TRBV6-6|13|TRBJ2-5
CASGGPLQETQYF
TGTGCCAGCGGGGGTCCGTTACAAGAGACCCAGTACTTC
>.|.|TRBV3-1|12|TRBJ2-2
CASSPLSGELFF
TGTGCCAGCAGCCCATTATCCGGGGAGCTGTTTTTT